Sequencing of this T cell receptor (beta chain) was carried out in a study of blood T cell repertoires in COVID-19 (dated by TCRdb to the early 2020s). General notes on the study: Collaborator samples came from the United States, Italy and Spain and covered acute and convalescent phases of COVID-19. Subjects who had been exposed to COVID-19, were actively infected with it, or had recovered from it provided the deeply sampled blood TCRbeta repertoires that made up the dataset. The repertoires were released in a freely available public database meant as a resource for research on the immune response to SARS-CoV-2. Where available, HLA class I and class II types were taken from metadata supplied by the sample provider and were not determined by assay-based typing. The material from the prospective study consisted of cDNA or gDNA derived from T cells, B-cell-depleted T cells, or PBMCs. Sample metadata almost always included a de-identified subject ID, COVID-19 status, age in years and sex. Samples came from the ongoing ImmuneRACE study (first 160 participants) plus 1,254 subjects from 6 global collaborators.

What the authors observed across the whole study: The amount of clinical and demographic metadata varied by source and participant and was provided uncurated.

For this chain, trimming is 6 bases at the V end and 7 bases at the J end, and the number of junction bases without a gene match is 5. Looking up the germline V gene yields CDR1 MDHEN and CDR2 SYDVKM. Spanning cysteine to phenylalanine, the CDR3 consists of 13 amino acids. Solely the CDR3 DNA is kept, with 39 bases framed from the first base. In the case of this clone: Which antigen it targets is not known. No qualities accompany the bases; no much larger clone lies one base away.

TCRbeta CDR3 regions were amplified from genomic DNA using the immunoSEQ Assay, a bias-controlled multiplex PCR. The paper's processing steps were these. Within the assay, amplification of reference gene primers was used to estimate how many nucleated cells each sample contained. To quantify the absolute abundance of each unique TCRbeta CDR3 rearrangement, sequence reads were collapsed and filtered. For each sample, productive Simpson clonality was calculated as the square root of Simpson's diversity index across productive rearrangements. TCRdb provides this immuneACCESS table in a form limited to in-frame rearrangements. Some clones are lacking; in checked studies, under half of them reflect an unresolved V gene, and why the rest are absent is not known. From that table come the V and J calls and clone size; the DNA was used to work out D and trimming. Present in this sample are a few hundred thousand clones, about nine tenths of which were seen just once. The ten largest clones add up to roughly 10% of the sample.

At one collaborating source in Seattle, patients were enrolled during active infection and were followed longitudinally through the course of disease. The collaborating institutions used their own protocols to collect whole blood in K2EDTA tubes. Collaborator samples were shipped for TCRbeta analysis as frozen whole blood, isolated PBMCs, or DNA extracted from either sample type. Sequenced sample: peripheral blood. Rearrangement joined TRBV28 to TRBJ2-1, with TRBD1 identical over 8 junction bases. The source is a woman aged 25-40 years with COVID-19, enrolled during active disease. The DNA reads TGTGCCAGCAGCCCTCGACAGGGGAATGAGCAGTTCTTC. The translation is CASSPRQGNEQFF.